One T cell receptor beta chain is described in this entry. No antigen is known for it. CDR1 is SGHTA, CDR2 FQGNSA, per germline. The CDR3 runs 15 residues. This sample stems from a study of T cells expressing NK-cell markers. About the research overall: According to the study, TCR beta repertoires originated from sorted CD3+CD56+NKG2C+, CD3+CD56+NKG2C- and CD3+CD56-NKG2C+ T cells.

TCRdb reanalyzed the 5' RACE reads, giving one entry per CDR3 protein sequence and no DNA. The specimen's table records a few hundred thousand distinct CDR3 sequences. Study-level results: Unclear, still, was the HCMV specificity of the expanded NKG2C+ T cell clones.

Sequenced: blood T cells: a sorted CD56 or NKG2C T cell subset, CD4+ or CD8+ T cells, or bulk PBMC T cells (not recorded which). The sequence came from a man aged 18 to 29 in good health. The rearrangement joins TRBV7-2 to TRBJ2-1; absent DNA, TCRdb's TRBD1 call cannot be checked. The CDR3 here is CASSQSTIQGNEQFF.